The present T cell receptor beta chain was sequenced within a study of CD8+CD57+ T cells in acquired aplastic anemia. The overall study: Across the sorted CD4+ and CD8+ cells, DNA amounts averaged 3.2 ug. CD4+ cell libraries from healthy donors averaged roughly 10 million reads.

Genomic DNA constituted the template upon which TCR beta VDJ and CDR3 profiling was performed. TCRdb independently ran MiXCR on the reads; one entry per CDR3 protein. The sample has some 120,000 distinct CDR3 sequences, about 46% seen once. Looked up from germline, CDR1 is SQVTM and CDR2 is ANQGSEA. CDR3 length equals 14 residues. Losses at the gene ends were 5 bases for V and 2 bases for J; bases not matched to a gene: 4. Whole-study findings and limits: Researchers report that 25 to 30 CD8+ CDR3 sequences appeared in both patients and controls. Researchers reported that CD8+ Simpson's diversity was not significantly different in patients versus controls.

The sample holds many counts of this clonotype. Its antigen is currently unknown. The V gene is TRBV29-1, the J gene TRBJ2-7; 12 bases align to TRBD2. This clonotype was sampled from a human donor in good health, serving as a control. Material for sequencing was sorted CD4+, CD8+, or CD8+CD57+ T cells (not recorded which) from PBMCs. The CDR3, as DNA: TGCAGCGTTACCCTAGCGGGGGGGCCCTACGAGCAGTACTTC. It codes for CSVTLAGGPYEQYF.